Below are 20 T cell receptor beta chains sequenced from a single sample in a study of cytomegalovirus exposure and HLA in healthy donors. In the PCR, 60 Vbeta and 13 Jbeta primers were used. Only in-frame clones appear in the TCRdb table, and some are missing; sequencing was by immunoSEQ multiplex PCR. Of more than 150,000 clones listed, around four fifths are singletons. Sequenced material: PBMCs. The receptor source for this set is a woman in her thirties in good health and CMV-seronegative.

This chain connects TRBV11-2 to TRBJ2-1; TRBD2 aligns across 10 bases. Germline V lookup: CDR1 SGHAT, CDR2 FQNNGV. This CDR3 region has 17 residues. Trimming at V came to 5 bases and at J to 2 bases, leaving 9 bases not matched to a gene. Written as DNA, the CDR3 is TGTGCCAGCAGCCTGAGGGCGCTAGCGGGGGCCTACAATGAGCAGTTCTTC. It translates to CASSLRALAGAYNEQFF. The entire variable domain, with the rest obtained from reference TRBV11-2 and TRBJ2-1, is as follows: EAGVAQSPRYKIIEKRQSVAFWCNPISGHATLYWYQQILGQGPKLLIQFQNNGVVDDSQLPKDRFSAERLKGVDSTLKIQPAKLEDSAVYLCASSLRALAGAYNEQFFGPGTRLTVL.

This sequence joins TRBV29-1 and TRBJ1-2; D gene unclear. Germline lookup yields CDR1 SQVTM and CDR2 ANQGSEA. V was trimmed by 7 bases and J by 8 bases, leaving 14 bases between them. The CDR3 runs 11 residues. CDR3 sequence reads: CSAERMEGYTF. Written as DNA, the CDR3 is TGCAGCGCAGAGAGGATGGAGGGCTACACCTTC.

The chain recombines TRBV18 with TRBJ1-2; D gene ambiguous. Germline CDR1 is KGHSH and CDR2 is LQKENI. The CDR3 runs to 14 residues. Deletions cut 2 bases from V and 9 bases from J, with 16 bases between. CDR3 protein: CASSPGRSDSSYTF. In nucleotides, the CDR3 is TGTGCCAGCTCACCAGGGAGAAGTGATAGTAGCTACACCTTC.

This clone was seen a few times. V and J are TRBV25-1 and TRBJ2-3; 8 bases are a match to TRBD2. The CDR3 has 15 amino acids. V was clipped by 3 bases and J by 4 bases; unmatched bases: 6. Germline V gene sequence: CDR1 MGHDK, CDR2 SYGVNS. The CDR3 region has the DNA TGTGCCAGCAGTGACGGGGGGGCATGGGCAGATACGCAGTATTTT. It codes for CASSDGGAWADTQYF.

This clone appeared a few times. This chain links TRBV15 with TRBJ1-4, with TRBD1 as a possible D gene (6 bases). The V gene's germline CDR1 is LNHNV and CDR2 YYDKDF (reference sequence). With 3 bases removed from V and 5 bases from J, the gap between germline ends came to 13 bases. The CDR3 covers 15 residues. CDR3 amino acids: CATSSVWGGNEKLFF. CDR3 bases: TGTGCCACCAGCAGCGTGTGGGGGGGCAATGAAAAACTGTTTTTT.

This clone showed up just once. Additional DNA sequences in this sample encode the identical CDR3. This chain links TRBV6-6 with TRBJ1-2; 8 bases match TRBD1. The CDR3 loop spans 13 amino acids. CDR1 MNHNY and CDR2 SVGAGI come from the germline V gene (reference sequence). Losses at the gene ends were 4 bases for V and 5 bases for J; bases not matched to a gene: 3. The CDR3 spells CASSSGQGYGYTF. DNA for the CDR3: TGTGCCAGCAGTTCTGGACAGGGATATGGCTACACCTTC.

The V and J genes are TRBV25-1 and TRBJ1-2; no clear D. Trimming took off 3 bases at V and 8 bases at J, with 16 bases between the two ends. Germline V gives CDR1 MGHDK, CDR2 SYGVNS. The CDR3 has 14 residues. CDR3 sequence reads: CASSESGRVLGYTF. The CDR3 DNA is TGTGCCAGCAGTGAGTCTGGGAGAGTATTAGGCTACACCTTC.

This clone appeared once. The V gene is TRBV27, the J gene TRBJ1-1; 7 positions match TRBD1. CDR3 length: 16 residues. The germline CDR1 and CDR2 sequences are MNHEY and SMNVEV (reference sequence). V lost 5 bases to trimming and J lost 0 bases; unmatched junction nucleotides: 9. The CDR3 sequence: CASSVMGQRMNTEAFF. In nucleotides, the CDR3 is TGTGCCAGCAGTGTCATGGGACAGAGAATGAACACTGAAGCTTTCTTT.

This clone has a handful of counts. Other DNA sequences of this sample code for an identical CDR3. The chain has TRBV9 and TRBJ1-1; D ambiguous. The CDR3 loop spans 13 amino acids. Germline V gene data show CDR1 as SGDLS and CDR2 as YYNGEE. V lost 0 bases to trimming and J lost 4 bases, with 7 bases between them. The chain's CDR3 is CASSVAGSTEAFF. The DNA for the CDR3 is TGTGCCAGCAGCGTAGCCGGGAGCACTGAAGCTTTCTTT.

This sequence joins TRBV5-1 and TRBJ2-5; 10 bases are shared with TRBD1. J gave up 4 bases and V 3 bases, and 9 bases lay outside the gene matches. The CDR3 sequence is 16 residues long. Germline-derived CDR1 and CDR2 are SGHRS and YFSETQ. CDR3 amino acids: CASSSYGQGGGETQYF. In DNA form, the CDR3 reads TGCGCCAGCAGCTCTTACGGACAGGGGGGAGGAGAGACCCAGTACTTC.

The rearrangement joins TRBV4-3 to TRBJ1-2; maybe TRBD1 (6 bases). V dropped 1 base and J dropped 8 bases, with 17 bases sitting between them. The CDR3 has 15 amino acids. Germline V gene data show CDR1 as LGHNA and CDR2 as YSLEER. The CDR3, as DNA: TGCGCCAGCAGCCAAGTGGTCGCCGGGGGGGCCGGCTACACCTTC. Protein product: CASSQVVAGGAGYTF.

The chain is built from TRBV18 and TRBJ1-5; 7 bases agree with TRBD1. This CDR3 is built from 14 residues. CDR1 is KGHSH, CDR2 LQKENI, per germline. V gave up 4 bases and J gave up 4 bases; unmatched junction bases: 4. The CDR3 DNA is TGTGCCAGCTCACTTAAACAGGGGAATCAGCCCCAGCATTTT. This translates into CASSLKQGNQPQHF.

As for this clone: One junction end disagrees with the germline gene, perhaps due to a read error. The V gene is TRBV7-7, the J gene TRBJ2-5; D might be TRBD2 (8 bases). The CDR3 contains 17 residues. Looked up from germline, CDR1 is SSHAT and CDR2 is FNYEAQ (reference sequence). CDR3 in DNA: TGTGCCATCAGCGGGGGATCGGGACAGTTGATGTGGGGGACCCAGTACTTC. Protein product: CAISGGSGQLMWGTQYF.

This clone is a singleton in its sample. The CDR3 DNA reads TGTGCCAGCAGCTCAGACAGGGCCCTCCAAGAGACCCAGTACTTC. Amino acids: CASSSDRALQETQYF. The chain combines TRBV7-9 with TRBJ2-5; TRBD1 matches 7 bases. J gave up 1 base and V 4 bases, and 6 bases lay outside the gene matches. CDR1 and CDR2 from the germline V gene are SEHNR and FQNEAQ (reference sequence). The CDR3 length is 15 residues. Supplemented by reference TRBV7-9 and TRBJ2-5, the full variable domain reads DTGVSQNPRHKITKRGQNVTFRCDPISEHNRLYWYRQTLGQGPEFLTYFQNEAQLEKSRLLSDRFSAERPKGSFSTLEIQRTEQGDSAMYLCASSSDRALQETQYFGPGTRLLVL.

Concerning this clone itself: The same CDR3 can be traced to other DNA sequences in this sample. This rearrangement joins TRBV19 to TRBJ2-6; TRBD2 might be the D (5 bases). Germline CDR1 and CDR2: LNHDA and SQIVND (reference sequence). Trimming took off 2 bases at V and 1 base at J, with 6 bases between the two ends. The CDR3 has 15 residues. This CDR3 reads CASSIRGSGANVLTF. Written as DNA, the CDR3 is TGTGCCAGTAGTATAAGAGGGTCTGGGGCCAACGTCCTGACTTTC.

J is TRBJ2-5 and V is TRBV5-1, with D unresolved. CDR3 length: 13 residues. Trimming stripped 2 bases from V and 1 base from J, with 6 bases between. In germline, CDR1 is SGHRS, CDR2 YFSETQ. The chain's CDR3 is CASSFQLQETQYF. In DNA form, the CDR3 reads TGCGCCAGCAGCTTTCAACTCCAAGAGACCCAGTACTTC. Based on the CDR3 plus reference TRBV5-1 and TRBJ2-5, the full variable domain is KAGVTQTPRYLIKTRGQQVTLSCSPISGHRSVSWYQQTPGQGLQFLFEYFSETQRNKGNFPGRFSGRQFSNSRSEMNVSTLELGDSALYLCASSFQLQETQYFGPGTRLLVL.

The gene calls are TRBV29-1 and TRBJ2-7; a weak D match, TRBD1 (6 bases). The length of the CDR3 is 13 residues. Germline CDR1 and CDR2: SQVTM and ANQGSEA. Trimming pared 5 bases from V and 1 base from J, leaving 12 bases between. CDR3 in DNA: TGCAGCGTTAAGGACAGTATATCCTACGAGCAGTACTTC. It codes for CSVKDSISYEQYF.

The chain is built from TRBV19 and TRBJ2-1; D gene uncertain. The CDR3 extends over 14 amino acids. Between the trimmed V and J ends, which lost 7 bases and 5 bases, there was a span of 15 bases. CDR1 and CDR2 from the germline V gene are LNHDA and SQIVND (reference sequence). The CDR3 DNA reads as TGTGCCAGTACGAAGGCGGCGACCCACAATGAGCAGTTCTTC. Translating gives CASTKAATHNEQFF.

The chain employs TRBV11-1 and TRBJ2-5, with D maybe TRBD2 (7 bases). The germline CDR1 and CDR2 sequences are SGHAT and FQDESV (reference sequence). V dropped 7 bases and J dropped 5 bases, with 23 bases sitting between them. CDR3 length: 16 residues. CDR3 DNA sequence: TGTGCCAGCACCCACTCGTCGCTAGGGGGGGGTGAGACCCAGTACTTC. Translation gives CASTHSSLGGGETQYF.

The chain couples TRBV7-2 to TRBJ2-3, with a tentative D call TRBD2 (6 bases). V lost 2 bases and J 2 bases, leaving 8 bases between the germline ends. This CDR3 comprises 14 residues. Per the germline V gene, CDR1 is SGHTA and CDR2 is FQGNSA. The CDR3 DNA is TGTGCCAGCAGCTTATCACTAGCCACAGATACGCAGTATTTT. Translated: CASSLSLATDTQYF.